One and the same sample provided the 9 T cell receptor beta chains below, sequenced in a study of T cell repertoires in cytomegalovirus infection. For these receptors, no antigen is known. TCRdb called the reads again in MiXCR, with one record for every CDR3 protein. The sample lists 110,000 to 150,000 distinct CDR3 sequences; roughly 32% were seen once. Sequencing was performed on CD8+ T cells from cultured PBMCs, taken from culture after CMV antigen stimulation. The origin of the receptors is a human donor in good health (CMV status not recorded). Some clones in this sample may be carry-over from other donors' samples.

On this clonotype itself: This could be a read error, since a much larger clone is one nucleotide away. This chain uses TRBV2 with TRBJ2-1; 11 nucleotides match TRBD1. The V segment lost 6 bases and the J segment 9 bases; nucleotides outside the gene matches: 4. The CDR3 runs 13 residues. Germline V gives CDR1 SNHLY, CDR2 FYNNEI. The CDR3 region is CASSRDRGTEQFF. The CDR3 region has the DNA TGTGCCAGCAGCCGGGACAGGGGGACTGAGCAGTTCTTC.

The chain links TRBV7-8 to TRBJ1-2; D might be TRBD1 (6 bases). V was pared by 5 bases and J by 5 bases, with 21 bases between. The CDR3 length is 16 residues. In germline, CDR1 is SGHVS, CDR2 FQNEAQ. The CDR3 nucleotides are TGTGCCAGCAGCAGTGGGCAGGGGCCGCACATTTATGGCTACACCTTC. Translation gives CASSSGQGPHIYGYTF.

This chain connects TRBV7-9 to TRBJ1-1; tentatively, D is TRBD1 (6 bases). The CDR3 consists of 16 residues. Germline loops: CDR1 SEHNR, CDR2 FQNEAQ (reference sequence). Deletions cut 1 base from V and 1 base from J, with 13 bases between. The CDR3 DNA sequence: TGTGCCAGCAGCTTAGGCCCCTTGACAGGGAACACTGAAGCTTTCTTT. This translates into CASSLGPLTGNTEAFF. Complete variable domain (other parts from reference TRBV7-9 and TRBJ1-1): DTGVSQNPRHKITKRGQNVTFRCDPISEHNRLYWYRQTLGQGPEFLTYFQNEAQLEKSRLLSDRFSAERPKGSFSTLEIQRTEQGDSAMYLCASSLGPLTGNTEAFFGQGTRLTVV.

There are a few counts of this clonotype. The chain links TRBV4-1 to TRBJ2-3, with 7 bases matching TRBD2. V lost 4 bases, J lost 2 bases, and 6 bases stayed unmatched. Germline V gene lookup returns CDR1 MGHRA and CDR2 YSYEKL. CDR3 size: 15 residues. DNA for the CDR3: TGCGCCAGCAGCCTGGTTAGCGGGCCCACAGATACGCAGTATTTT. This gives the protein CASSLVSGPTDTQYF.

The CDR3 DNA sequence: TGCAGCGTTGATACTGGAGTCCATGGCTACACCTTC. Translated, it gives CSVDTGVHGYTF. V usage is TRBV29-1 and J usage is TRBJ1-2, with D unresolved. This CDR3 has 12 residues. Trimming stripped 3 bases from V and 6 bases from J, with 11 bases between. Germline V gene data show CDR1 as SQVTM and CDR2 as ANQGSEA.

This clonotype was seen a handful of times. The chain couples TRBV7-2 to TRBJ1-4; D is unclear. Germline V gene sequence: CDR1 SGHTA, CDR2 FQGNSA. V dropped 6 bases and J dropped 0 bases, with 14 bases sitting between them. This CDR3 has 16 amino acids. The chain's CDR3 is CASSGQRIATNEKLFF. The CDR3 DNA reads as TGTGCCAGCAGTGGGCAAAGGATTGCAACTAATGAAAAACTGTTTTTT.

As to this clonotype: A junction boundary mismatches the germline segment, possibly from a read error. The CDR3 DNA reads TGCAGCGTCGAAGTCCGGGACGTAGCCTACGAGCAGTACTTC. Translating gives CSVEVRDVAYEQYF. V is TRBV29-1 and J is TRBJ2-7, with D possibly called TRBD1 or TRBD2 (5 bases each). Germline V gene lookup returns CDR1 SQVTM and CDR2 ANQGSEA. The CDR3 runs to 14 residues.

This sequence joins TRBV4-1 and TRBJ2-7; a possible D gene is TRBD2 (5 bases). The CDR3 has 15 amino acids. Per the germline V gene, CDR1 is MGHRA and CDR2 is YSYEKL. Trimming took 4 bases from V and 3 from J, leaving 16 bases between them. As DNA, the CDR3 is TGCGCCAGCAGCCCAAGGGAGAACGGCAACTACGAGCAGTACTTC. Translated, it gives CASSPRENGNYEQYF.

This clonotype was counted between two and nine times. The J gene is TRBJ2-7, the V gene TRBV6-1; TRBD1 might be the D (5 bases). This CDR3 has 13 residues. Trimming removed 5 bases at V and 6 bases at J, with 14 bases between. Germline CDR1 MNHNS, CDR2 SASEGT. The CDR3 sequence: CASSYIGASEQYF. The CDR3 nucleotides are TGTGCCAGCAGTTATATAGGGGCCAGCGAGCAGTACTTC.